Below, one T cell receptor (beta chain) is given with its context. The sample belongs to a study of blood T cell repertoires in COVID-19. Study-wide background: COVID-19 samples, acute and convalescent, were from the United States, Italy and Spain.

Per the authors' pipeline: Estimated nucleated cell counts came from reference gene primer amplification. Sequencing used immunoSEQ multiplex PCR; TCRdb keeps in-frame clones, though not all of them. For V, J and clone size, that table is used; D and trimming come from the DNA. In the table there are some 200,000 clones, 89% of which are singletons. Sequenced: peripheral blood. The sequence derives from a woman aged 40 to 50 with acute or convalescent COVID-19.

CDR3 sequence: CASSLSSSGNTIYF. The CDR3 nucleotides are TGTGCCAGCAGCTTATCGAGCTCTGGAAACACCATATATTTT. V is TRBV7-8 and J is TRBJ1-3; no definite D call. Trimming removed 2 bases from V and 0 bases from J, with 5 bases in between. Germline-derived CDR1 and CDR2 are SGHVS and FQNEAQ. The CDR3 spans 14 residues.